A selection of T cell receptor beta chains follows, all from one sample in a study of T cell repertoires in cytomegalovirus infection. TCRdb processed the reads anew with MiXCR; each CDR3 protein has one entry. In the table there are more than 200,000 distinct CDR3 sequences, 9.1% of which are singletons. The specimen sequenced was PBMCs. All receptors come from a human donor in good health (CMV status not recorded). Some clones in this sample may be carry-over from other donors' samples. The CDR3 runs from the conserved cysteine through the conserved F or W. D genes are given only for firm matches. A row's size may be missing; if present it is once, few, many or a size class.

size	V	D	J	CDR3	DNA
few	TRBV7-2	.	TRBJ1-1	CASSNDRNTEAFF	TGTGCCAGCAGCAACGACAGGAACACTGAAGCTTTCTTT
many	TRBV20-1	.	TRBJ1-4	CSAVGEASEKLFF	TGCAGTGCTGTAGGGGAGGCAAGTGAAAAACTGTTTTTT
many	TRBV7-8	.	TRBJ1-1	CASSLALLGGGTEAFF	TGTGCCAGCAGCTTAGCGCTGTTGGGGGGAGGTACTGAAGCTTTCTTT
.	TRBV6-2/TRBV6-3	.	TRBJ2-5	CASSYSDNALAETQYF	TGTGCCAGCAGTTACTCCGATAATGCACTAGCCGAGACCCAGTACTTC
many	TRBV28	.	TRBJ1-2	CATEAGVDGYTF	TGTGCCACCGAGGCAGGGGTGGATGGCTACACCTTC
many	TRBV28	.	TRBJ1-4	CASSLGQEKLFF	TGTGCCAGCAGTTTGGGACAAGAAAAACTGTTTTTT
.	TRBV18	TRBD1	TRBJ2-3	CASSPKQGDTQYF	TGTGCCAGCTCACCAAAACAGGGGGATACGCAGTATTTT
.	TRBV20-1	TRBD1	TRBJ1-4	CSARVGQGNEKLFF	TGCAGTGCTAGAGTCGGACAGGGGAATGAAAAACTGTTTTTT
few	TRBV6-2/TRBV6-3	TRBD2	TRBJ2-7	CASSHDPPWTSSYEQYF	TGTGCCAGCAGTCACGACCCTCCATGGACTAGCTCCTACGAGCAGTACTTC
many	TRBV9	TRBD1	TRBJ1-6	CASSARDRGYNSPLHF	TGTGCCAGCAGTGCCCGGGACAGGGGCTATAATTCACCCCTCCACTTT
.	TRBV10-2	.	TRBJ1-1	CASSDPRSWGNTEAFF	TGCGCCAGCAGTGATCCGAGGAGTTGGGGAAACACTGAAGCTTTCTTT
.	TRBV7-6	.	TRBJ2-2	CAASQGPNTGELFF	TGTGCTGCGTCTCAGGGTCCGAACACCGGGGAGCTGTTTTTT
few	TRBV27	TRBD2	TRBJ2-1	CASSLTSSRHNEQFF	TGTGCCAGCAGCTTGACTAGCTCAAGGCACAATGAGCAGTTCTTC
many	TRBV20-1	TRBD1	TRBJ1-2	CSARGAGGFSYTF	TGCAGTGCTAGAGGTGCAGGGGGCTTTAGCTACACCTTC
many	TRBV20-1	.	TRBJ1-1	CSARDPRGGWRDTEAFF	TGCAGTGCTAGAGACCCAAGGGGGGGATGGCGGGACACTGAAGCTTTCTTT
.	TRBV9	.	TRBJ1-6	CASSASSSYNSPLHF	TGTGCCAGCAGCGCGTCTAGCTCCTATAATTCACCCCTCCACTTT
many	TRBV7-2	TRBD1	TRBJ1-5	CASSPGTGQQPQHF	TGTGCCAGCAGCCCTGGGACAGGGCAACAGCCCCAGCATTTT
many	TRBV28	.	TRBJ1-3	CASSLVGPGPGNTIYF	TGTGCCAGCAGTTTAGTGGGGCCAGGTCCTGGAAACACCATATATTTT
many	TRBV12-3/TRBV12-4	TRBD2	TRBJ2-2	CASSRPGLAGGRTGELFF	TGTGCCAGCAGTCGCCCGGGACTAGCGGGGGGGCGCACCGGGGAGCTGTTTTTT
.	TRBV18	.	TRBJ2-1	CASSRQSNEQFF	TGTGCCAGCTCGCGACAGAGCAATGAGCAGTTCTTC
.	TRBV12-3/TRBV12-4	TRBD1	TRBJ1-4	CASSPTQGAQEKLFF	TGTGCCAGCAGTCCAACACAGGGGGCCCAGGAAAAACTGTTTTTT
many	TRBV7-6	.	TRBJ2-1	CASSLSDGLMSNEQFF	TGTGCCAGCAGCTTGTCGGACGGGTTAATGTCCAATGAGCAGTTCTTC
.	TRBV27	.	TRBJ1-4	CASKGRNEKLFF	TGTGCCAGCAAGGGACGGAATGAAAAACTGTTTTTT
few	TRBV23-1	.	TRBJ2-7	CAIHGAPSPHEQYF	TGCGCCATCCACGGAGCCCCTTCACCCCACGAGCAGTACTTC
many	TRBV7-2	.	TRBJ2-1	CASSLAISKNEQFF	TGTGCCAGCAGCTTGGCTATTAGTAAGAATGAGCAGTTCTTC
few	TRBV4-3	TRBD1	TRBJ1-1	CASSQDQNRGTEAFF	TGCGCCAGCAGCCAAGATCAAAACAGGGGCACTGAAGCTTTCTTT
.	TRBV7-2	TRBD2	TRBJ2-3	CASSRRGGDTQYF	TGTGCCAGCAGCCGTCGCGGGGGAGATACGCAGTATTTT
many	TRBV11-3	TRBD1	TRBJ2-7	CASSFNHRGLYEQYF	TGTGCCAGCAGCTTTAACCACAGGGGGCTCTACGAGCAGTACTTC
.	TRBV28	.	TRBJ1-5	CASKGGINQPQHF	TGTGCCAGCAAGGGGGGCATCAATCAGCCCCAGCATTTT
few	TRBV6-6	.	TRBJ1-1	CASSLGLTEAFF	TGTGCCAGCAGTCTAGGACTTACTGAAGCTTTCTTT
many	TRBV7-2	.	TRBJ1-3	CASSSPALSTIYF	TGTGCCAGCAGCTCTCCGGCCCTCTCCACCATATATTTT
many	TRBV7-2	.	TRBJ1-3	CASRQRNTIYF	TGTGCCAGCAGGCAAAGGAACACCATATATTTT
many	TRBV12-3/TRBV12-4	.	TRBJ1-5	CASRSGQLNQPQHF	TGTGCCAGCAGATCCGGGCAGCTTAATCAGCCCCAGCATTTT
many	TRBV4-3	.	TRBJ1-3	CASSQGGGNTIYF	TGCGCCAGCAGCCAAGGAGGAGGAAACACCATATATTTT
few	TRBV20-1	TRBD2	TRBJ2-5	CSARDPVTSGMGETQYF	TGCAGTGCTAGAGACCCCGTCACTAGCGGGATGGGGGAGACCCAGTACTTC
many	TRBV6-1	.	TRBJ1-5	CASNSWGGAGAGNQPQHF	TGTGCCAGCAATAGTTGGGGGGGGGCCGGGGCGGGCAATCAGCCCCAGCATTTT
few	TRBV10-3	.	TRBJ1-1	CAINDRGLSVDTEAFF	TGTGCCATCAATGACCGAGGGTTATCGGTAGACACTGAAGCTTTCTTT
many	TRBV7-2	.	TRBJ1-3	CASSLDLKGRNTIYF	TGTGCCAGCAGCTTAGATCTTAAGGGGCGGAACACCATATATTTT
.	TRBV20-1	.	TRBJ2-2	CSAMQDTGELFF	TGCAGTGCTATGCAAGACACCGGGGAGCTGTTTTTT
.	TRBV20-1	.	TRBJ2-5	CSARPTYQETQYF	TGCAGTGCTAGGCCGACGTACCAAGAGACCCAGTACTTC
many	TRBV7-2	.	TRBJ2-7	CASSLASLAAGEQYF	TGTGCCAGCAGCTTAGCGTCGTTAGCGGCAGGCGAGCAGTACTTC
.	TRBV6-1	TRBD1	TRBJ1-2	CASRSLTGGGYTF	TGTGCCAGCAGAAGCCTTACAGGGGGGGGCTACACCTTC
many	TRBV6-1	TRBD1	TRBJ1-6	CASSDRGHNSPLHF	TGTGCCAGCAGTGACAGGGGGCATAATTCACCCCTCCACTTT
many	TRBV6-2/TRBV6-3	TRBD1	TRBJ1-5	CASSDGTAPWPQHF	TGTGCCAGCAGCGACGGGACAGCGCCGTGGCCCCAGCATTTT
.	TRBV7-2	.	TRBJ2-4	CASSFGNIQYF	TGTGCCAGCAGCTTTGGAAACATTCAGTACTTC
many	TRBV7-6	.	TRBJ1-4	CASSSGPKTEKLFF	TGTGCCAGCAGCTCCGGGCCGAAGACAGAAAAACTGTTTTTT